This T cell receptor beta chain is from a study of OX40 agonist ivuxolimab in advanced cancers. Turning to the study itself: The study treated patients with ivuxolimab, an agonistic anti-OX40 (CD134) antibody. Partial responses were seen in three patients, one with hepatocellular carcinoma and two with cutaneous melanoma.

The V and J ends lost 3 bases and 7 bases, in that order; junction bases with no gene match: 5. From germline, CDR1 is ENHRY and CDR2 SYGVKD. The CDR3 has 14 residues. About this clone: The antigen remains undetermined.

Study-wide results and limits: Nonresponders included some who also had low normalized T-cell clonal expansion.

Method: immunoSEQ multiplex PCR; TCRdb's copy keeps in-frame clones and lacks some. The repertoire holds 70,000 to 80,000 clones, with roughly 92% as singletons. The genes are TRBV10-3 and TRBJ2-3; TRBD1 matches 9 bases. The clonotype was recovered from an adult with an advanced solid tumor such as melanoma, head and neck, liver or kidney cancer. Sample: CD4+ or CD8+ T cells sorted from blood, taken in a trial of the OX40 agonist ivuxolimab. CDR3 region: CAISDGTGSNTQYF. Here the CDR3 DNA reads TGTGCCATCAGTGATGGGACAGGGAGTAATACGCAGTATTTT.